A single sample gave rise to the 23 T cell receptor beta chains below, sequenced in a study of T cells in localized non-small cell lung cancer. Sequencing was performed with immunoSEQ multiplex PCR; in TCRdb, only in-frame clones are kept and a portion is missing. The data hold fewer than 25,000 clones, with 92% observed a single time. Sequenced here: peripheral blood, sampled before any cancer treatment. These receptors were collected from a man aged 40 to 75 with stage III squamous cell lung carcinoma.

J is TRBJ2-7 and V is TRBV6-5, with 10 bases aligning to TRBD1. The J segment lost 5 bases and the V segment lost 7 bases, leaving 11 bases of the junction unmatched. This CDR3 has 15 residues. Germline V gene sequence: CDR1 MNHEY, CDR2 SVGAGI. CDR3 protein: CASTALRQGAHEQYF. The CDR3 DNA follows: TGTGCCAGCACCGCCCTCCGACAGGGGGCTCACGAGCAGTACTTC.

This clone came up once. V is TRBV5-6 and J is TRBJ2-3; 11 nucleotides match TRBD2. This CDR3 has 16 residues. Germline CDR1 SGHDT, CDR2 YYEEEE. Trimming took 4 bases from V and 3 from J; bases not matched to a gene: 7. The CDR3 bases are TGTGCCAGCAGCGTGAATAGCGGGGGGGCGACAGATACGCAGTATTTT. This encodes CASSVNSGGATDTQYF.

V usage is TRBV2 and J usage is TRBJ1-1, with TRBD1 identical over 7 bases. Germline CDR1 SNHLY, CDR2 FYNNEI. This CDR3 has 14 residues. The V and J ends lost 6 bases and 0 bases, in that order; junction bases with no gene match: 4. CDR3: CASSMGQMNTEAFF. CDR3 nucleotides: TGTGCCAGCAGCATGGGACAGATGAACACTGAAGCTTTCTTT.

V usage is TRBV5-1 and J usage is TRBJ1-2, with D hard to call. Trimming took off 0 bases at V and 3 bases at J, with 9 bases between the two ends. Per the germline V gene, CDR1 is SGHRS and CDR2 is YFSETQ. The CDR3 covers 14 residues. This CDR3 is CASSLGQSYYGYTF. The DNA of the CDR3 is TGCGCCAGCAGCTTGGGCCAGAGCTACTATGGCTACACCTTC.

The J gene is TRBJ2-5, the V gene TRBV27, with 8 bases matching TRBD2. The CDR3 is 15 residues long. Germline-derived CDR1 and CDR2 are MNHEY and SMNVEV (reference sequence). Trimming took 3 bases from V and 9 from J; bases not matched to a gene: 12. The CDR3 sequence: CASSLCRGGTCAQYF. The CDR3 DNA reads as TGTGCCAGCAGTTTGTGTCGCGGGGGGACGTGTGCCCAGTACTTC.

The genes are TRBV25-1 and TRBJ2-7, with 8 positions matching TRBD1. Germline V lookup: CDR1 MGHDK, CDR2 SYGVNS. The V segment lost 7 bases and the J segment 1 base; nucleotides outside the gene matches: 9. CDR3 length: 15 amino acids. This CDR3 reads CASTFRGRESYEQYF. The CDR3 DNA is TGTGCCAGCACCTTCAGGGGGCGAGAGTCCTACGAGCAGTACTTC.

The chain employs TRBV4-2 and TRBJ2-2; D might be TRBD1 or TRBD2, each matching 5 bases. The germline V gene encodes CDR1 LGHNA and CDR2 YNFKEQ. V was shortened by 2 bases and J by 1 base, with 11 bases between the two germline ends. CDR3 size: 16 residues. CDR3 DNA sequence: TGTGCCAGCAGCCAACCCGGGACGGTGAACACCGGGGAGCTGTTTTTT. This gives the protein CASSQPGTVNTGELFF.

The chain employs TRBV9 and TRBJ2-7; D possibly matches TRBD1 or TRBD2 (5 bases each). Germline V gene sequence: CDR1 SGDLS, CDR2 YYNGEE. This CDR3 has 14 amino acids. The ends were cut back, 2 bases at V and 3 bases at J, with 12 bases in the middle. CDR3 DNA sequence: TGTGCCAGCAGCGTCTCAGAGGGGATCTACGAGCAGTACTTC. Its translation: CASSVSEGIYEQYF. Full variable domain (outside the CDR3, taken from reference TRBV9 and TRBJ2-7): DSGVTQTPKHLITATGQRVTLRCSPRSGDLSVYWYQQSLDQGLQFLIQYYNGEERAKGNILERFSAQQFPDLHSELNLSSLELGDSALYFCASSVSEGIYEQYFGPGTRLTVT.

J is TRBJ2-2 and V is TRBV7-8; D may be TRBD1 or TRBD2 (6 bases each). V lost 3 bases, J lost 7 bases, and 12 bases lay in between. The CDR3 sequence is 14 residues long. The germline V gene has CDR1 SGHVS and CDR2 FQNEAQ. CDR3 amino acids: CASSFVRGRGELFF. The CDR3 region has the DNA TGTGCCAGCAGCTTTGTTCGGGGGCGCGGGGAGCTGTTTTTT. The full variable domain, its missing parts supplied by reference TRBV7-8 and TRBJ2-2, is GAGVSQSPRYKVAKRGQDVALRCDPISGHVSLFWYQQALGQGPEFLTYFQNEAQLDKSGLPSDRFFAERPEGSVSTLKIQRTQQEDSAVYLCASSFVRGRGELFFGEGSRLTVL.

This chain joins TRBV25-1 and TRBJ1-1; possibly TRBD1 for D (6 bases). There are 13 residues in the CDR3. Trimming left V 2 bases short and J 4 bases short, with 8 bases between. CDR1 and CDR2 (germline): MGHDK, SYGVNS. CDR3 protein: CASSETGSTEAFF. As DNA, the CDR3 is TGTGCCAGCAGTGAAACAGGGTCCACTGAAGCTTTCTTT.

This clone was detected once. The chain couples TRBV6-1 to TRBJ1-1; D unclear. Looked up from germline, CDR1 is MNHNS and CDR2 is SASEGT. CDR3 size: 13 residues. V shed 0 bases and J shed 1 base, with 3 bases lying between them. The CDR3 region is CASSEAQNTEAFF. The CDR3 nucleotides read TGTGCCAGCAGTGAAGCACAGAACACTGAAGCTTTCTTT.

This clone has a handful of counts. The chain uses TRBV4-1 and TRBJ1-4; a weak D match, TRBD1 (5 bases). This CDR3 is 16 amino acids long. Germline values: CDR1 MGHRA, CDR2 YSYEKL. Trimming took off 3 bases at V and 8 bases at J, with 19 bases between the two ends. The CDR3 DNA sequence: TGCGCCAGCAGCCACTCCGTGGGGGACGGCGGCGAAAAACTGTTTTTT. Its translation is CASSHSVGDGGEKLFF.

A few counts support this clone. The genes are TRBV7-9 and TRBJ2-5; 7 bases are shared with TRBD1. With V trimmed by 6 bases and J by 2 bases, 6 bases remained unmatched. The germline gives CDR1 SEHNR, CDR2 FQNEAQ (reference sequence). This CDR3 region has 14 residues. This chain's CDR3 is CASSSTGAQETQYF. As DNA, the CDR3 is TGTGCCAGCAGTTCAACAGGGGCTCAAGAGACCCAGTACTTC.

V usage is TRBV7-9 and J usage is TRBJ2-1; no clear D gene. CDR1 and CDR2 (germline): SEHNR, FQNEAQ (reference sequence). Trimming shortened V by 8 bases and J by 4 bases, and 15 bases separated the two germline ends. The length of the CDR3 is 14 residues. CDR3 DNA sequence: TGTGCCAGCTCCTCGGTTTATCTTTACAATGAGCAGTTCTTC. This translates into CASSSVYLYNEQFF.

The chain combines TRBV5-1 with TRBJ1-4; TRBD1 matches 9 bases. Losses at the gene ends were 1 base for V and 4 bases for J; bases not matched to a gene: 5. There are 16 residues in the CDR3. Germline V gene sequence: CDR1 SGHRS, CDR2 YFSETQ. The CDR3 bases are TGCGCCAGCAGCTTGACAGGGGGCGCAATTAATGAAAAACTGTTTTTT. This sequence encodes CASSLTGGAINEKLFF.

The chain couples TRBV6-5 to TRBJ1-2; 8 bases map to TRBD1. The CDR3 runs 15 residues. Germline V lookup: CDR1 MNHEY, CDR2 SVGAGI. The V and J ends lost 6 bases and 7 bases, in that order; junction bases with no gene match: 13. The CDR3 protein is CASRNQPGGGGGYTF. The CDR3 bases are TGTGCCAGCAGAAACCAGCCAGGGGGCGGCGGTGGCTACACCTTC.

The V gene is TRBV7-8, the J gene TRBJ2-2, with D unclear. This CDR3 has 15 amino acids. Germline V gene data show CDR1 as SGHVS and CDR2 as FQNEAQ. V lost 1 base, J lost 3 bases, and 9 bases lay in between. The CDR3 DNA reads TGTGCCAGCAGCTTAGGCAGCTGGGACACCGGGGAGCTGTTTTTT. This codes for CASSLGSWDTGELFF. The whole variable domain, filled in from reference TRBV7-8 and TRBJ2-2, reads GAGVSQSPRYKVAKRGQDVALRCDPISGHVSLFWYQQALGQGPEFLTYFQNEAQLDKSGLPSDRFFAERPEGSVSTLKIQRTQQEDSAVYLCASSLGSWDTGELFFGEGSRLTVL.

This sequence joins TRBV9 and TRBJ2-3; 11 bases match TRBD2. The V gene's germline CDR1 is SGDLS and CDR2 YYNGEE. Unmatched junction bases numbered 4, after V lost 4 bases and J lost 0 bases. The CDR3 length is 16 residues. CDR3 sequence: CASSHRLAGSTDTQYF. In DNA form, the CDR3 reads TGTGCCAGCAGCCACCGACTAGCGGGAAGCACAGATACGCAGTATTTT.

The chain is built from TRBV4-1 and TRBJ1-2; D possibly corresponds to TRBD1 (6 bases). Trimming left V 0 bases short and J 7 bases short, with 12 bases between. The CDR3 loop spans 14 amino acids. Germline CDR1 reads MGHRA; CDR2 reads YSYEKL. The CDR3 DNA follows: TGCGCCAGCAGCCAAGATCACGGGGGGCTTGGCTACACCTTC. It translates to CASSQDHGGLGYTF.

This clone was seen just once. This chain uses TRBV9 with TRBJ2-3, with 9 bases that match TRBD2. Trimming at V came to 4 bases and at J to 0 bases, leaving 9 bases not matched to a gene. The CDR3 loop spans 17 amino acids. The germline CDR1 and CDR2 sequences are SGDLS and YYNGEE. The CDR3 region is CASSSPRTSASTDTQYF. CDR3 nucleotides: TGTGCCAGCAGCTCACCGCGGACTAGCGCGAGCACAGATACGCAGTATTTT.

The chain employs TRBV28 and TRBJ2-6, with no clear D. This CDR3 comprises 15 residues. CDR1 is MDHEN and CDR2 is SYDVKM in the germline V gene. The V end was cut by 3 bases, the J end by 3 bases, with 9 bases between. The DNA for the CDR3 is TGTGCCAGCAGTTTCCGGGCTGTTGGGGCCAACGTCCTGACTTTC. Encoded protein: CASSFRAVGANVLTF.

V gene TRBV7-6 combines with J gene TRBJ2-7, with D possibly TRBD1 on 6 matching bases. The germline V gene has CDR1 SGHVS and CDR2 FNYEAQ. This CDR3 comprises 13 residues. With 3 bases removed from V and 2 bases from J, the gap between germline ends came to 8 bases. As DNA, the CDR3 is TGTGCCAGCAGCTTTGGACAGACCTACGAGCAGTACTTC. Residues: CASSFGQTYEQYF.

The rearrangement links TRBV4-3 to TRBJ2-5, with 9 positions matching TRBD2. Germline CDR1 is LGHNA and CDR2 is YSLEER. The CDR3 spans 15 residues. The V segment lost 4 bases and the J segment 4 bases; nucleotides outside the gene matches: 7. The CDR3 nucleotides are TGCGCCAGCAGCCCAGGTAGCGGGAGTCTAGAGACCCAGTACTTC. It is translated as CASSPGSGSLETQYF.